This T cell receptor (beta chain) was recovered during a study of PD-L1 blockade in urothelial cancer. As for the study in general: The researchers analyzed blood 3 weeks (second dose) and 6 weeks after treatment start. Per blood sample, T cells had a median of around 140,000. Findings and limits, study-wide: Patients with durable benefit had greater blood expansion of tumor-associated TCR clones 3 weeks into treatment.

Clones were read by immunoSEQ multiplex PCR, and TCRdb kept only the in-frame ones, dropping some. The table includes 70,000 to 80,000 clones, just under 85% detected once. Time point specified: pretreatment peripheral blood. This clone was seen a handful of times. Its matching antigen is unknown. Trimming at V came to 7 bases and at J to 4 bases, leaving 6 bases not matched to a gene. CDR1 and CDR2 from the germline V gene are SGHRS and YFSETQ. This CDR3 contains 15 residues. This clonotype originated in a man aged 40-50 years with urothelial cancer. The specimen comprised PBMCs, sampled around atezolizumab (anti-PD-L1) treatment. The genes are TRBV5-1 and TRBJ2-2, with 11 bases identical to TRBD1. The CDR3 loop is CASGDGTGGTGELFF. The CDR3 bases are TGCGCCAGCGGCGACGGGACAGGGGGCACCGGGGAGCTGTTTTTT.